The TCR beta chain under discussion was sequenced for a study of blood T cell repertoires in COVID-19. Germline V gives CDR1 GTSNPN, CDR2 SVGIG (reference sequence). This CDR3 has 16 amino acids. V was pared by 0 bases and J by 4 bases, with 15 bases between. This table comes from immunoSEQ multiplex PCR, and its TCRdb copy is limited to in-frame clones, with some not included. The table records fewer than 70,000 clones, about 85% of them present only once. The sequence derives from a woman between 65 and 79 years old with active COVID-19. The sample comprised peripheral blood. The gene calls are TRBV30 and TRBJ1-4; D not certain. The DNA of the CDR3 is TGTGCCTGGAGTGTACGTTCGTGGCAGTTTAATGAAAAACTGTTTTTT. Encoded protein: CAWSVRSWQFNEKLFF.